This T cell receptor beta chain was recovered during a study of cytomegalovirus exposure and HLA in healthy donors. Assay: immunoSEQ multiplex PCR; the TCRdb copy retains only in-frame clones and omits some. The top ten hold about 0.95% of the sample, which has approximately 200,000 clones, 75% to 95% seen once. The CDR3 extends over 16 amino acids. Germline V gene sequence: CDR1 LNHNV, CDR2 YYDKDF (reference sequence). V lost 2 bases to trimming and J lost 6 bases; unmatched junction nucleotides: 9. The receptor was derived from a woman aged 18 to 35 in good health and CMV-seronegative. The specimen was PBMCs. V is TRBV15 and J is TRBJ2-7; 11 bases fit TRBD1. The CDR3 sequence is CATSRCLDRGQCEQYF. The CDR3 nucleotides are TGTGCCACCAGCAGATGCTTGGACAGGGGGCAATGCGAGCAGTACTTC.